This entry lists 32 T cell receptor beta chains sequenced from one sample in a study of cytomegalovirus exposure and HLA in healthy donors. The PCR made use of 60 Vbeta and 13 Jbeta primers. Assay: immunoSEQ multiplex PCR; the TCRdb copy retains only in-frame clones and omits some. Here the sample spans over 250,000 clones, around 66% being singletons. Sequencing was done on a sample of PBMCs. These receptors were taken from a female donor in good health and CMV-seronegative.

The V and J genes are TRBV27 and TRBJ2-2; D might be TRBD1 (6 bases). The CDR3 is 15 amino acids. V was cut by 5 bases and J by 6 bases, with 16 bases left in between. Germline V gives CDR1 MNHEY, CDR2 SMNVEV (reference sequence). In DNA, the CDR3 is TGTGCCAGCAGTAGGCAGGGGCGGATCGCCGGGGAGCTGTTTTTT. Protein product: CASSRQGRIAGELFF.

J is TRBJ1-5 and V is TRBV30, with 7 bases lining up with TRBD1. The CDR3 loop spans 13 amino acids. Germline CDR1 is GTSNPN and CDR2 is SVGIG (reference sequence). Trimming cost V 3 bases and J 5 bases; bases outside gene matches: 4. The CDR3 DNA sequence: TGTGCCTGGAGGGACAGGACAGATCAGCCCCAGCATTTT. The encoded protein is CAWRDRTDQPQHF.

The chain has TRBV5-6 and TRBJ1-4, with 9 bases identical to TRBD1. Germline CDR1 reads SGHDT; CDR2 reads YYEEEE. V was clipped by 3 bases and J by 8 bases; unmatched bases: 14. This CDR3 is 17 amino acids long. CDR3 loop: CASSSDGLGTGSEKLFF. In DNA, the CDR3 is TGTGCCAGCAGCTCCGATGGTCTCGGGACAGGGTCCGAAAAACTGTTTTTT. Complete variable domain (other parts from reference TRBV5-6 and TRBJ1-4): DAGVTQSPTHLIKTRGQQVTLRCSPKSGHDTVSWYQQALGQGPQFIFQYYEEEERQRGNFPDRFSGHQFPNYSSELNVNALLLGDSALYLCASSSDGLGTGSEKLFFGSGTQLSVL.

This chain joins TRBV11-3 and TRBJ2-3, with 7 bases fitting TRBD2. V was pared by 4 bases and J by 0 bases, with 10 bases of the junction left unmatched. This CDR3 region has 17 residues. Looked up from germline, CDR1 is SGHNT and CDR2 is YENEEA. CDR3 in amino acids: CASSSPLAAGSTDTQYF. CDR3 sequence (DNA): TGTGCCAGCAGCTCGCCTCTAGCGGCGGGAAGCACAGATACGCAGTATTTT.

This sequence joins TRBV11-3 and TRBJ2-4, with 11 bases identical to TRBD1. The J segment lost 3 bases and the V segment lost 5 bases, leaving 9 bases of the junction unmatched. This CDR3 has 17 amino acids. Germline values: CDR1 SGHNT, CDR2 YENEEA. CDR3 sequence: CASSGPGQGGSKNIQYF. In DNA form, the CDR3 reads TGTGCCAGCAGCGGGCCGGGACAGGGGGGGAGCAAAAACATTCAGTACTTC.

This chain joins TRBV2 and TRBJ1-4; no definite D call. Trimming took 0 bases from V and 14 from J, leaving 13 bases between them. Germline CDR1 SNHLY, CDR2 FYNNEI. CDR3 length: 13 amino acids. CDR3 protein: CASSEALLGELFF. Written as DNA, the CDR3 is TGTGCCAGCAGTGAAGCGCTTCTGGGCGAGCTGTTTTTT.

This clone was observed a handful of times. V usage is TRBV20-1 and J usage is TRBJ2-1, with D hard to call. Germline CDR1 DFQATT, CDR2 SNEGSKA (reference sequence). Trimming cost V 3 bases and J 7 bases, with 7 bases left between them. CDR3 length: 11 residues. The CDR3 loop reads CSASPYNEQFF. The DNA for the CDR3 is TGCAGTGCTAGTCCTTATAATGAGCAGTTCTTC.

CDR3 residues: CASSLGTGNNQPQHF. As DNA, the CDR3 is TGTGCCAGCAGCTTGGGGACAGGGAACAATCAGCCCCAGCATTTT. This rearrangement joins TRBV5-6 to TRBJ1-5; 8 bases are shared with TRBD1. Germline trimming cut 0 bases from V and 3 bases from J; bases unmatched to any gene: 2. The germline V gene encodes CDR1 SGHDT and CDR2 YYEEEE. This CDR3 spans 15 amino acids.

The gene calls are TRBV30 and TRBJ2-3, with D possibly being TRBD2 (6 bases). Per the germline V gene, CDR1 is GTSNPN and CDR2 is SVGIG (reference sequence). The CDR3 has 14 residues. Trimming shortened V by 2 bases and J by 0 bases, and 9 bases separated the two germline ends. CDR3 nucleotide sequence: TGTGCCTGGAGTACAGGACTAAGCACAGATACGCAGTATTTT. This sequence encodes CAWSTGLSTDTQYF.

J is TRBJ2-1 and V is TRBV5-1; 8 bases match TRBD1. The CDR3 sequence is 16 residues long. Germline V CDR1 and CDR2: SGHRS, YFSETQ. V was clipped by 2 bases and J by 3 bases; unmatched bases: 7. DNA for the CDR3: TGCGCCAGCAGCTTTCAAACAGGGGGAATCTACAATGAGCAGTTCTTC. Protein product: CASSFQTGGIYNEQFF.

The rearrangement joins TRBV7-9 to TRBJ2-2; TRBD2 might be the D (6 bases). Trimming took 6 bases from V and 0 from J, leaving 14 bases between them. This CDR3 region has 16 residues. Germline CDR1 is SEHNR and CDR2 is FQNEAQ (reference sequence). Here the CDR3 DNA reads TGTGCCAGCAGGACATCTAGCGTCACGAACACCGGGGAGCTGTTTTTT. Translation gives CASRTSSVTNTGELFF.

The rearrangement joins TRBV2 to TRBJ2-5, with 9 positions matching TRBD2. The germline V gene encodes CDR1 SNHLY and CDR2 FYNNEI. This CDR3 spans 15 amino acids. J gave up 3 bases and V 7 bases, and 9 bases lay outside the gene matches. Written as DNA, the CDR3 is TGTGCCAGCACCCCGGGGCGGGGGGGAGAAGAGACCCAGTACTTC. It encodes CASTPGRGGEETQYF.

The sample holds one count of this clone. J is TRBJ2-1 and V is TRBV29-1; 9 bases align to TRBD1. The ends lost 4 bases at V and 7 bases at J; junction bases unmatched: 11. This CDR3 contains 15 residues. Germline loops: CDR1 SQVTM, CDR2 ANQGSEA. This chain's CDR3 is CSVGSRDRVRNEQFF. DNA for the CDR3: TGCAGCGTTGGCAGTAGGGACAGGGTAAGGAATGAGCAGTTCTTC.

This clone came up a few times. CDR3 nucleotide sequence: TGTGCCAGCAGCTTAGGTAGTACAGGCTCCTACGAGCAGTACTTC. Amino acid sequence: CASSLGSTGSYEQYF. The chain uses TRBV7-2 and TRBJ2-5; D is possibly TRBD1 (5 bases). The J call may be wrong; the DNA end is better matched by TRBJ2-7. Germline V gene data show CDR1 as SGHTA and CDR2 as FQGNSA. CDR3 length: 15 amino acids.

The gene calls are TRBV27 and TRBJ2-2; 7 nucleotides match TRBD2. The CDR3 loop spans 16 amino acids. V lost 3 bases, J lost 2 bases, and 6 bases stayed unmatched. The germline V gene has CDR1 MNHEY and CDR2 SMNVEV (reference sequence). The DNA for the CDR3 is TGTGCCAGCAGTTTTGGCGGGAGTTACAACACCGGGGAGCTGTTTTTT. Amino acids: CASSFGGSYNTGELFF.

V gene TRBV9 combines with J gene TRBJ1-1; D not resolved. There are 14 residues in the CDR3. Trimming pared 6 bases from V and 0 bases from J, leaving 12 bases between. Germline V gene lookup returns CDR1 SGDLS and CDR2 YYNGEE. In nucleotides, the CDR3 is TGTGCCAGCATCCGGGAAGACATGAACACTGAAGCTTTCTTT. Amino acid sequence: CASIREDMNTEAFF.

This chain links TRBV9 with TRBJ2-3, with 15 bases fitting TRBD2. Germline V gene lookup returns CDR1 SGDLS and CDR2 YYNGEE. The CDR3 is 18 amino acids. V trimming: 4 bases; J trimming: 2 bases; junction bases outside the gene matches: 8. CDR3 nucleotides: TGTGCCAGCAGCCCTGGACTAGCGGGAGGGCCCCCCACAGATACGCAGTATTTT. Translation: CASSPGLAGGPPTDTQYF.

The chain is built from TRBV5-1 and TRBJ2-7; TRBD1 agrees at 8 bases. Per the germline V gene, CDR1 is SGHRS and CDR2 is YFSETQ. This CDR3 comprises 16 residues. V dropped 1 base and J dropped 1; count of bases not matched to a gene: 7. CDR3 in amino acids: CASSLTTDRVSYEQYF. CDR3 DNA sequence: TGCGCCAGCAGCTTGACCACGGACAGGGTTTCCTACGAGCAGTACTTC.

In its sample, this clone was seen once. This chain uses TRBV7-6 with TRBJ2-1; 8 bases are a match to TRBD2. CDR3 length equals 16 residues. Germline V lookup: CDR1 SGHVS, CDR2 FNYEAQ. J lost 0 bases, V lost 4 bases, and 5 bases had no gene match. The CDR3 bases are TGTGCCAGCAGCTGGCCCAGCGGGAGCTCCTACAATGAGCAGTTCTTC. It translates to CASSWPSGSSYNEQFF.

This clone was observed a single time. V and J are TRBV9 and TRBJ2-5; 9 bases agree with TRBD1. Germline lookup yields CDR1 SGDLS and CDR2 YYNGEE. V gave up 0 bases and J gave up 5 bases; unmatched junction bases: 11. The CDR3 is made up of 17 amino acids. CDR3 nucleotides: TGTGCCAGCAGCGTAGGGCACGAATTGGGGACAGGGGAGACCCAGTACTTC. Encoded protein: CASSVGHELGTGETQYF.

This chain joins TRBV20-1 and TRBJ1-1; 9 positions agree with TRBD1. This CDR3 has 11 residues. Germline V gene lookup returns CDR1 DFQATT and CDR2 SNEGSKA (reference sequence). V was pared by 3 bases and J by 11 bases, with 4 bases of the junction left unmatched. The CDR3 region is CSASGQGIAFF. The CDR3 nucleotides are TGCAGTGCTAGTGGACAGGGGATCGCTTTCTTT.

The J gene is TRBJ2-7, the V gene TRBV27; 9 positions match TRBD1. V gave up 3 bases and J gave up 0 bases; unmatched junction bases: 3. This CDR3 region has 15 residues. Germline CDR1 reads MNHEY; CDR2 reads SMNVEV (reference sequence). The CDR3 reads CASSFGTGSSYEQYF. CDR3 coding DNA: TGTGCCAGCAGTTTCGGGACAGGGAGCTCCTACGAGCAGTACTTC.

This chain links TRBV11-2 with TRBJ2-7, with D maybe TRBD2 (7 bases). CDR3 length: 13 residues. Trimming left V 7 bases short and J 7 bases short, with 17 bases between. CDR1 SGHAT and CDR2 FQNNGV come from the germline V gene. The CDR3 DNA reads as TGTGCCAGCAAGGTGGGGGGGGCGAGGGAGCAGTACTTC. It translates to CASKVGGAREQYF.

This clone was detected once. The V and J genes are TRBV10-3 and TRBJ2-7, with 12 bases identical to TRBD2. This CDR3 region has 15 residues. The V gene's germline CDR1 is ENHRY and CDR2 SYGVKD. After removal of 3 bases from V and 4 bases from J, the junction contained 4 bases not matched to a gene. This chain's CDR3 is CAISDRTSGKYEQYF. Here the CDR3 DNA reads TGTGCCATCAGTGATCGGACTAGCGGGAAGTACGAGCAGTACTTC.

As concerns this clone: A junction boundary mismatches the germline segment, possibly from a read error. V usage is TRBV2 and J usage is TRBJ1-3; the match to TRBD1 covers 7 bases. The CDR3 totals 16 residues. CDR1 is SNHLY, CDR2 FYNNEI, per germline. The CDR3 DNA reads TGTGCCAGCAGTGCCACAGGGGCCCCCTCTCGAAACACCATATATTTT. This encodes CASSATGAPSRNTIYF.

The J gene is TRBJ2-5, the V gene TRBV7-6; the D is unclear. This CDR3 has 14 residues. V shed 0 bases and J shed 5 bases, with 10 bases lying between them. Germline assignment: CDR1 SGHVS and CDR2 FNYEAQ. The CDR3 DNA is TGTGCCAGCAGCTTAGCGTCCAGGCATGAGACCCAGTACTTC. The encoded protein is CASSLASRHETQYF. Full variable domain (outside the CDR3, taken from reference TRBV7-6 and TRBJ2-5): GAGVSQSPRYKVTKRGQDVALRCDPISGHVSLYWYRQALGQGPEFLTYFNYEAQQDKSGLPNDRFSAERPEGSISTLTIQRTEQRDSAMYRCASSLASRHETQYFGPGTRLLVL.

To note about this clone: The DNA is left out, because the CDR3 cannot be placed on it with certainty; the CDR3 is given as TCRdb lists it. The J gene is TRBJ2-1, the V gene TRBV6-5; the tabulated D call, TRBD2, remains unverified against the DNA. Both ends counted, the CDR3 spans 13 residues. Germline lookup yields CDR1 MNHEY and CDR2 SVGAGI. The CDR3 sequence is CASSLVAGGAMLF.

This clone has only a few counts. Different DNA sequences within this sample yield the same CDR3. The CDR3 loop reads CASSLERNTEAFF. The CDR3 DNA reads as TGTGCCAGCAGCTTGGAGAGGAACACTGAAGCTTTCTTT. This sequence joins TRBV5-8 and TRBJ1-1; no clear D. CDR1 is SGHTS, CDR2 YDEGEE, per germline. The V and J ends lost 0 bases and 1 base respectively, with 4 bases between them. The CDR3 runs to 13 residues.

This clone came up a few times. J is TRBJ2-7 and V is TRBV4-1, with a weak D call TRBD2 (6 bases). The germline V gene has CDR1 MGHRA and CDR2 YSYEKL. The germline V and J ends were trimmed by 4 bases and 4 bases, with 35 bases remaining between them. The CDR3 has 21 residues. The CDR3, as DNA: TGCGCCAGCAGCCGACTTGTATCGGGGCTGATTATGACCCCCGGGGGATACGAGCAGTACTTC. Amino acids: CASSRLVSGLIMTPGGYEQYF.

The chain combines TRBV14 with TRBJ2-5, with 12 bases fitting TRBD2. CDR1 SGHDN and CDR2 FVKESK come from the germline V gene. The length of the CDR3 is 14 residues. V dropped 3 bases and J dropped 4; count of bases not matched to a gene: 0. The CDR3 bases are TGTGCCAGCAGCCAGGGACTAGCGGGAGAGACCCAGTACTTC. It encodes CASSQGLAGETQYF.

The chain is built from TRBV5-1 and TRBJ2-1; the match to TRBD2 covers 14 bases. J lost 4 bases, V lost 4 bases, and 7 bases had no gene match. CDR3 length: 17 residues. CDR1 SGHRS and CDR2 YFSETQ come from the germline V gene. The CDR3 DNA is TGCGCCAGCAGCCTGGGGGGGACTAGCGGGGGATACAATGAGCAGTTCTTC. It specifies CASSLGGTSGGYNEQFF.

The CDR3 bases are TGTGCCAGCAGTATACAGGGTTCCACCTACGAGCAGTACTTC. It translates to CASSIQGSTYEQYF. V usage is TRBV6-1 and J usage is TRBJ2-7; possible D gene TRBD1, 6 bases. V lost 5 bases to trimming and J lost 2 bases, with 13 bases between them. This CDR3 region has 14 residues. CDR1 MNHNS and CDR2 SASEGT come from the germline V gene.